One and the same sample provided the 30 T cell receptor beta chains below, sequenced in a study of blood T cells in healthy people across ages. It was with a sample-barcoded 5' primer and a J-beta primer mix that a second PCR of roughly 7 to 11 cycles was run. TCRdb ran MiXCR on the 5' RACE reads and lists one entry per CDR3 protein. The profile shows some 800,000 distinct CDR3 sequences, under 45% of them singletons. The sample comprised blood. The receptors were gathered from a man aged 60 to 69 in good health.

The V and J genes are TRBV7-3 and TRBJ2-3, with D hard to call. Germline CDR1 and CDR2: SGHTA and FQGTGA. Trimming cost V 1 base and J 6 bases, with 8 bases left between them. The CDR3 is 13 amino acids. DNA for the CDR3: TGTGCCAGCAGCTTAATTATCACCGATACGCAGTATTTT. Translating gives CASSLIITDTQYF.

With respect to this clonotype: A much larger clone differs by one base, so this may be a read error. Here the CDR3 reads CATSRERATYNEQFF. CDR3 DNA: TGTGCCACCAGCAGAGAACGAGCCACCTACAATGAGCAGTTCTTC. The chain combines TRBV15 with TRBJ2-1; D remains unclear. V was clipped by 0 bases and J by 2 bases, with 8 bases between them. Germline values: CDR1 LNHNV, CDR2 YYDKDF (reference sequence). There are 15 residues in the CDR3.

The chain links TRBV20-1 to TRBJ2-3; the D gene is possibly TRBD2 (6 bases). V was trimmed by 0 bases and J by 1 base, leaving 17 bases between them. The CDR3 has 17 residues. CDR1 is DFQATT, CDR2 SNEGSKA, per germline (reference sequence). The DNA for the CDR3 is TGCAGTGCTAGAGAGATCCGGGGGTCAGGAGGCACAGATACGCAGTATTTT. This gives the protein CSAREIRGSGGTDTQYF.

The V gene is TRBV6-5, the J gene TRBJ2-1, with D unclear. Trimming cost V 6 bases and J 8 bases, with 11 bases left between them. CDR1 MNHEY and CDR2 SVGAGI come from the germline V gene. This CDR3 region has 12 residues. The CDR3 here is CASRKNAYEQFF. The CDR3 region has the DNA TGTGCCAGCAGGAAGAACGCTTATGAGCAGTTCTTC.

The CDR3 reads CASSQVRTGYNEQFF. The CDR3, as DNA: TGTGCCAGCAGCCAAGTGCGGACAGGCTACAATGAGCAGTTCTTC. V gene TRBV14 combines with J gene TRBJ2-1, with 7 positions matching TRBD1. The CDR3 has 15 residues. Trimming cost V 1 base and J 3 bases; bases outside gene matches: 3. Looked up from germline, CDR1 is SGHDN and CDR2 is FVKESK.

This clonotype occurred a few times. The V and J genes are TRBV7-9 and TRBJ2-5; D uncertain. The CDR3 loop spans 14 amino acids. Trimming removed 6 bases at V and 2 bases at J, with 13 bases between. Germline CDR1 and CDR2: SEHNR and FQNEAQ (reference sequence). The CDR3 here is CASRIGSKQETQYF. In nucleotides, the CDR3 is TGTGCCAGCAGAATAGGATCTAAACAAGAGACCCAGTACTTC.

The J gene is TRBJ2-5, the V gene TRBV7-2; D is undetermined. CDR3 size: 15 residues. The V end lost 1 base, the J end lost 0 bases, and 9 bases lay between the germline ends. Per the germline V gene, CDR1 is SGHTA and CDR2 is FQGNSA. The CDR3 reads CASSLVAQNQETQYF. In DNA form, the CDR3 reads TGTGCCAGCAGCTTAGTCGCCCAAAACCAAGAGACCCAGTACTTC.

This clonotype was detected only a few times. V usage is TRBV20-1 and J usage is TRBJ2-5, with TRBD2 identical over 9 bases. V lost 0 bases to trimming and J lost 2 bases; unmatched junction nucleotides: 4. The CDR3 length is 15 residues. Germline CDR1 reads DFQATT; CDR2 reads SNEGSKA (reference sequence). CDR3 DNA sequence: TGCAGTGCTAGAGATCTGCGGGGGGGGCAAGAGACCCAGTACTTC. Protein sequence: CSARDLRGGQETQYF.

This clonotype was seen a few times. The V and J genes are TRBV20-1 and TRBJ2-2; D uncertain. The CDR3 loop spans 13 amino acids. Germline loops: CDR1 DFQATT, CDR2 SNEGSKA (reference sequence). V was shortened by 0 bases and J by 6 bases, with 8 bases between the two germline ends. This chain's CDR3 is CSARDPVAGELFF. The CDR3 DNA sequence: TGCAGTGCTAGAGATCCCGTGGCCGGGGAGCTGTTTTTT.

This chain uses TRBV6-6 with TRBJ1-1; a weak D match, TRBD1 (5 bases). The CDR3 extends over 15 amino acids. Trimming removed 5 bases from V and 2 bases from J, with 15 bases in between. Germline lookup yields CDR1 MNHNY and CDR2 SVGAGI (reference sequence). In DNA form, the CDR3 reads TGTGCCAGCAGTCCCAATCCTCAGGGCAACACTGAAGCTTTCTTT. This codes for CASSPNPQGNTEAFF.

The chain is built from TRBV10-2 and TRBJ2-7; D may be TRBD2 (5 bases). This CDR3 is built from 14 residues. The V gene lost 8 bases and the J gene lost 2 bases, with 16 bases spanning the gap. Germline values: CDR1 WSHSY, CDR2 SAAADI. The CDR3: CASQDGLVAYEQYF. Here the CDR3 DNA reads TGCGCCAGCCAAGACGGACTGGTAGCCTACGAGCAGTACTTC.

The chain links TRBV3-1 to TRBJ2-7, with D tentatively TRBD1 or TRBD2 (6 bases each). TRBJ2-5 matches the DNA end more closely, so the J call is doubtful. The CDR3 runs to 15 residues. Germline-derived CDR1 and CDR2 are LGHDT and YNNKEL (reference sequence). In nucleotides, the CDR3 is TGTGCCAGCACCTTACTGAAGGGGGGCCGGGAGACCCAGTACTTC. It yields the protein CASTLLKGGRETQYF.

This clonotype showed up just a few times. The chain is built from TRBV7-9 and TRBJ2-3, with 10 bases aligning to TRBD2. From germline, CDR1 is SEHNR and CDR2 FQNEAQ (reference sequence). This CDR3 is 17 amino acids long. The ends lost 0 bases at V and 2 bases at J; junction bases unmatched: 5. For the CDR3, the DNA is TGTGCCAGCAGCTTAGCGCCTAGCGGGGGAGTCACAGATACGCAGTATTTT. Amino acid sequence: CASSLAPSGGVTDTQYF.

The chain couples TRBV29-1 to TRBJ1-3; 8 nucleotides line up with TRBD1. CDR3 length: 14 amino acids. The junction had 0 bases not matched to a gene; V was cut back by 2 bases and J by 0 bases. The germline V gene encodes CDR1 SQVTM and CDR2 ANQGSEA. Written as DNA, the CDR3 is TGCAGCGTTGAAACAGGGGGCTCTGGAAACACCATATATTTT. It yields the protein CSVETGGSGNTIYF.

In this sample, this clonotype turned up many times. This chain connects TRBV20-1 to TRBJ2-7, with 10 bases lining up with TRBD2. The CDR3 runs to 13 residues. Germline CDR1 reads DFQATT; CDR2 reads SNEGSKA (reference sequence). Unmatched junction bases numbered 0, after V lost 2 bases and J lost 2 bases. The CDR3 is CSARSGGAYEQYF. The CDR3 DNA reads TGCAGTGCTAGAAGCGGGGGGGCCTACGAGCAGTACTTC.

The chain links TRBV5-1 to TRBJ1-2; D possibly corresponds to TRBD1 (5 bases). The CDR3 loop spans 15 amino acids. Trimming cost V 4 bases and J 6 bases, with 19 bases left between them. Germline V gene sequence: CDR1 SGHRS, CDR2 YFSETQ. Written as DNA, the CDR3 is TGCGCCAGCAGCCGTTCCCAGGCGGGGCCCGATGGCTACACCTTC. Translation gives CASSRSQAGPDGYTF.

This chain uses TRBV20-1 with TRBJ2-6, with TRBD1 matching over 7 bases. The CDR3 loop spans 17 amino acids. Unmatched junction bases numbered 11, after V lost 6 bases and J lost 0 bases. CDR1 and CDR2 from the germline V gene are DFQATT and SNEGSKA (reference sequence). CDR3 sequence (DNA): TGCAGTGCGCGGCACCGGACAGGCGTCTCTGGGGCCAACGTCCTGACTTTC. It translates to CSARHRTGVSGANVLTF.

This clonotype was seen a few times. A read error is possible here, since a much larger clone lies one base away. The gene calls are TRBV7-8 and TRBJ2-5; 9 nucleotides line up with TRBD2. The CDR3 spans 16 residues. In germline, CDR1 is SGHVS, CDR2 FQNEAQ. The CDR3 region is CASSVLAGQIQETRYF. The DNA of the CDR3 is TGTGCCAGCAGCGTTCTAGCGGGGCAAATCCAAGAGACCCGGTACTTC.

This chain connects TRBV28 to TRBJ2-5, with D tentatively TRBD1 (5 bases). Germline values: CDR1 MDHEN, CDR2 SYDVKM. The V gene lost 5 bases and the J gene lost 3 bases, with 10 bases spanning the gap. This CDR3 is built from 13 residues. CDR3 sequence reads: CASSGAGKETQYF. DNA of the CDR3: TGTGCCAGCAGTGGTGCAGGGAAAGAGACCCAGTACTTC.

The chain has TRBV20-1 and TRBJ1-2; 8 bases map to TRBD1. There are 14 residues in the CDR3. Per the germline V gene, CDR1 is DFQATT and CDR2 is SNEGSKA (reference sequence). V was pared by 6 bases and J by 3 bases, with 9 bases of the junction left unmatched. This chain's CDR3 is CSAGQGSTYYGYTF. The DNA of the CDR3 is TGCAGTGCCGGACAGGGATCTACGTACTATGGCTACACCTTC.

The rearrangement joins TRBV7-8 to TRBJ2-7, with D possibly being TRBD2 (5 bases). The V gene lost 4 bases and the J gene lost 2 bases, with 15 bases spanning the gap. The V gene's germline CDR1 is SGHVS and CDR2 FQNEAQ. The CDR3 runs 15 residues. The chain's CDR3 is CASSSSGGWTYEQYF. CDR3 DNA: TGTGCCAGCAGCTCCTCGGGCGGGTGGACCTACGAGCAGTACTTC.

A few counts support this clonotype. This rearrangement joins TRBV20-1 to TRBJ1-5; 9 bases are shared with TRBD1. Trimming took 0 bases from V and 5 from J; bases not matched to a gene: 2. Germline assignment: CDR1 DFQATT and CDR2 SNEGSKA (reference sequence). This CDR3 region has 14 residues. In nucleotides, the CDR3 is TGCAGTGCTAGAGATAACAGGGGGCATCAGCCCCAGCATTTT. It is translated as CSARDNRGHQPQHF.

In its sample, this clonotype was seen once. The chain joins TRBV7-9 to TRBJ2-5; D is possibly TRBD2 (5 bases). Germline V gene data show CDR1 as SEHNR and CDR2 as FQNEAQ (reference sequence). The CDR3 sequence is 13 residues long. V shed 5 bases and J shed 11 bases, with 18 bases lying between them. CDR3 in DNA: TGTGCCAGCAGCGCCCGGGGAGACTACGGGCAGTACTTC. Its translation: CASSARGDYGQYF. Full variable domain (missing parts from reference TRBV7-9 and TRBJ2-5): DTGVSQNPRHKITKRGQNVTFRCDPISEHNRLYWYRQTLGQGPEFLTYFQNEAQLEKSRLLSDRFSAERPKGSFSTLEIQRTEQGDSAMYLCASSARGDYGQYFGPGTRLLVL.

On this clonotype: This may arise from a read error, as a much more abundant clone is one base away. This sequence joins TRBV12-3 or TRBV12-4 and TRBJ2-7, with 11 bases fitting TRBD1. The J call may be in error: the DNA end matches TRBJ2-4 better. The CDR3 length is 14 residues. The CDR3 nucleotides read TGTGCCATCAGTGTGGGACAGGGGGTGTACATTCAGTACTTC. It encodes CAISVGQGVYIQYF.

As regards this clonotype: The junction differs from germline at one of its ends, possibly a read error. This chain joins TRBV27 and TRBJ2-7, with no clear D. CDR3 length: 14 amino acids. Per germline, CDR1 MNHEY and CDR2 SMNVEV (reference sequence). Written as DNA, the CDR3 is TGTGTCAGCAGTTTATATGGGGATACCTACGAGCAGTACTTC. Protein product: CVSSLYGDTYEQYF.

This clonotype was seen a handful of times. The chain joins TRBV4-3 to TRBJ2-3, with TRBD2 matching 9 bases. V trimming: 4 bases; J trimming: 2 bases; junction bases outside the gene matches: 7. This CDR3 has 16 residues. Germline loops: CDR1 LGHNA, CDR2 YSLEER. The DNA for the CDR3 is TGCGCCAGCAGCCCGACTAGCGGAGTACTCACAGATACGCAGTATTTT. Its protein is CASSPTSGVLTDTQYF.

The gene calls are TRBV20-1 and TRBJ2-3, with 10 bases fitting TRBD2. The V gene's germline CDR1 is DFQATT and CDR2 SNEGSKA (reference sequence). The CDR3 sequence is 16 residues long. Trimming cost V 3 bases and J 1 base; bases outside gene matches: 7. CDR3 sequence: CSASYLSGGGTDTQYF. CDR3 bases: TGCAGTGCTAGCTACCTCAGCGGGGGGGGCACAGATACGCAGTATTTT.

The chain couples TRBV2 to TRBJ2-2; D is possibly TRBD2 (7 bases). The CDR3 runs to 16 residues. The germline gives CDR1 SNHLY, CDR2 FYNNEI. V lost 3 bases and J lost 1, with 12 bases in between. The CDR3 nucleotides are TGTGCCAGCAGTGACATGGGGGGGCAGAACACCGGGGAGCTGTTTTTT. Its protein is CASSDMGGQNTGELFF.

This clonotype was seen only a few times. V gene TRBV7-2 combines with J gene TRBJ2-6, with TRBD1 identical over 7 bases. Trimming cost V 1 base and J 0 bases; bases outside gene matches: 6. Germline CDR1 and CDR2: SGHTA and FQGNSA. The CDR3 is made up of 18 amino acids. CDR3 in DNA: TGTGCCAGCAGCTTAGGTCCAGGGGGTGGCTCTGGGGCCAACGTCCTGACTTTC. Translation gives CASSLGPGGGSGANVLTF.

This clonotype was counted only a few times. V usage is TRBV25-1 and J usage is TRBJ2-5; TRBD2 is a possible D gene (5 bases). Germline CDR1 reads MGHDK; CDR2 reads SYGVNS. CDR3 length: 16 amino acids. V lost 5 bases and J 1 base, leaving 17 bases between the germline ends. CDR3 loop: CASSSGNTALQETQYF. Written as DNA, the CDR3 is TGTGCCAGCAGTTCGGGGAACACAGCACTCCAAGAGACCCAGTACTTC.